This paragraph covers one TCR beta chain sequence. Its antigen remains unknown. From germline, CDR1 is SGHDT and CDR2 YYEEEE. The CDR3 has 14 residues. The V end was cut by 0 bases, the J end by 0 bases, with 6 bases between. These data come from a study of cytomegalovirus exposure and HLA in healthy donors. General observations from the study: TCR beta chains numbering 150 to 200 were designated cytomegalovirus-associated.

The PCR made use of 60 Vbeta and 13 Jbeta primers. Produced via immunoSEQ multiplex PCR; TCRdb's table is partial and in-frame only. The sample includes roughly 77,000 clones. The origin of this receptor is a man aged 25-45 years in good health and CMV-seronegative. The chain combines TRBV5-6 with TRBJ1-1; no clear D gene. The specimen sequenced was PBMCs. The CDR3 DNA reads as TGTGCCAGCAGCTTGGGACTGCTGAACACTGAAGCTTTCTTT. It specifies CASSLGLLNTEAFF.